This entry lists 21 T cell receptor beta chains sequenced from one sample in a study of T cell responses to AZD1222 COVID-19 vaccine. Assay: immunoSEQ multiplex PCR; the TCRdb copy retains only in-frame clones and omits some. Found here are approximately 160,000 clones, around 91% of them singletons; the top ten hold about 4.6%. The sample consisted of peripheral blood, taken on day 0 of AZD1222 vaccination. Receptors were obtained from an adult in good health.

This clone was observed a single time. The V call is TRBV5-1, the J call TRBJ2-3, with TRBD2 matching over 7 bases. With V trimmed by 2 bases and J by 1 base, 10 bases remained unmatched. From germline, CDR1 is SGHRS and CDR2 YFSETQ. The CDR3 consists of 17 residues. This chain's CDR3 is CASSFSGTTEGTDTQYF. CDR3 bases: TGCGCCAGCAGCTTCTCCGGGACTACCGAGGGCACAGATACGCAGTATTTT. The full variable domain, with the rest looked up from reference TRBV5-1 and TRBJ2-3, is KAGVTQTPRYLIKTRGQQVTLSCSPISGHRSVSWYQQTPGQGLQFLFEYFSETQRNKGNFPGRFSGRQFSNSRSEMNVSTLELGDSALYLCASSFSGTTEGTDTQYFGPGTRLTVL.

The rearrangement links TRBV5-4 to TRBJ2-1, with TRBD2 as a possible D gene (5 bases). The CDR3 contains 15 residues. CDR1 and CDR2 (germline): SGHNT, YYREEE (reference sequence). V gave up 2 bases and J gave up 4 bases, with 13 bases separating them. The CDR3 reads CASSFMVAQYNEQFF. The CDR3 coding sequence is TGTGCCAGCAGCTTCATGGTAGCGCAGTACAATGAGCAGTTCTTC. Full variable domain (rest looked up from reference TRBV5-4 and TRBJ2-1): ETGVTQSPTHLIKTRGQQVTLRCSSQSGHNTVSWYQQALGQGPQFIFQYYREEENGRGNFPPRFSGLQFPNYSSELNVNALELDDSALYLCASSFMVAQYNEQFFGPGTRLTVL.

Concerning this clone: Distinct nucleotide sequences in the sample also encode this CDR3. This chain joins TRBV19 and TRBJ2-7; D unresolved. Trimming cost V 3 bases and J 3 bases, with 9 bases left between them. The germline V gene has CDR1 LNHDA and CDR2 SQIVND (reference sequence). CDR3 length: 13 amino acids. CDR3 nucleotide sequence: TGTGCCAGTAGTATGACCCCCGGCTACGAGCAGTACTTC. This gives the protein CASSMTPGYEQYF.

The CDR3 sequence: CASRPAGNGDYTF. As DNA, the CDR3 is TGTGCCAGCCGACCTGCAGGGAACGGCGACTACACCTTC. This sequence joins TRBV28 and TRBJ1-2, with D perhaps TRBD1 (5 bases). Germline CDR1 is MDHEN and CDR2 is SYDVKM. V was clipped by 8 bases and J by 10 bases, with 20 bases between them. The CDR3 covers 13 residues.

Only one count was recorded for this clone. The rearrangement joins TRBV5-4 to TRBJ2-1; 13 bases map to TRBD2. Germline V gene sequence: CDR1 SGHNT, CDR2 YYREEE (reference sequence). This CDR3 comprises 18 residues. Unmatched junction bases numbered 10, after V lost 4 bases and J lost 3 bases. CDR3 DNA: TGTGCCAGCAGCCTCCGCGGGACTAGCGGGAAGATCTACAATGAGCAGTTCTTC. Protein product: CASSLRGTSGKIYNEQFF.

This clone was recorded once. The V call is TRBV13, the J call TRBJ2-7; 8 nucleotides agree with TRBD1. The germline V gene encodes CDR1 PRHDT and CDR2 FYEKMQ (reference sequence). The junction had 8 bases not matched to a gene; V was cut back by 5 bases and J by 5 bases. The CDR3 runs to 14 residues. As DNA, the CDR3 is TGTGCCAGCAGCCCCCGGGACAGGTGGAACGAGCAGTACTTC. Protein product: CASSPRDRWNEQYF.

V is TRBV2 and J is TRBJ1-1; 7 positions match TRBD1. The CDR3 consists of 14 residues. Losses at the gene ends were 8 bases for V and 0 bases for J; bases not matched to a gene: 6. Germline values: CDR1 SNHLY, CDR2 FYNNEI. CDR3 in amino acids: CASGGDRLNTEAFF. The CDR3 DNA sequence: TGTGCCAGCGGAGGGGACAGACTGAACACTGAAGCTTTCTTT.

V is TRBV28 and J is TRBJ2-1; the D is unclear. Germline CDR1 reads MDHEN; CDR2 reads SYDVKM. CDR3 length: 14 amino acids. Between the trimmed V and J ends, which lost 1 base and 5 bases, there was a span of 9 bases. CDR3 residues: CASSLLGQDNEQFF. The DNA for the CDR3 is TGTGCCAGCAGTTTATTAGGCCAGGACAATGAGCAGTTCTTC. Full variable domain (remainder filled in from reference TRBV28 and TRBJ2-1): DVKVTQSSRYLVKRTGEKVFLECVQDMDHENMFWYRQDPGLGLRLIYFSYDVKMKEKGDIPEGYSVSREKKERFSLILESASTNQTSMYLCASSLLGQDNEQFFGPGTRLTVL.

J is TRBJ1-5 and V is TRBV28; a possible D gene is TRBD1 (5 bases). This CDR3 region has 16 residues. Trimming pared 2 bases from V and 7 bases from J, leaving 18 bases between. Germline loops: CDR1 MDHEN, CDR2 SYDVKM. CDR3 DNA: TGTGCCAGCAGTTTAAAGGGACTCGGGGGGGGACAGCCCCAGCATTTT. Translating gives CASSLKGLGGGQPQHF. The whole variable domain, filled in from reference TRBV28 and TRBJ1-5, reads DVKVTQSSRYLVKRTGEKVFLECVQDMDHENMFWYRQDPGLGLRLIYFSYDVKMKEKGDIPEGYSVSREKKERFSLILESASTNQTSMYLCASSLKGLGGGQPQHFGDGTRLSIL.

The genes are TRBV7-9 and TRBJ1-1; D uncertain. This CDR3 contains 12 residues. Deletions cut 5 bases from V and 0 bases from J, with 4 bases between. Germline CDR1 reads SEHNR; CDR2 reads FQNEAQ (reference sequence). Here the CDR3 reads CASSPMNTEAFF. The CDR3 DNA is TGTGCCAGCAGCCCTATGAACACTGAAGCTTTCTTT.

V and J are TRBV3-1 (or the pseudogene TRBV3-2) and TRBJ2-7; tentative D call: TRBD1 (6 bases). Germline V gene data show CDR1 as LGHDT and CDR2 as YNNKEL (reference sequence). The V and J ends lost 0 bases and 3 bases respectively, with 18 bases between them. The CDR3 extends over 17 amino acids. The CDR3 region is CASSQDGDGGSNYEQYF. In nucleotides, the CDR3 is TGTGCCAGCAGCCAAGACGGTGATGGGGGCAGTAACTACGAGCAGTACTTC.

CDR3 loop: CSVASGLSYNEQFF. Written as DNA, the CDR3 is TGCAGCGTTGCTTCAGGTTTATCCTACAATGAGCAGTTCTTC. The chain joins TRBV29-1 to TRBJ2-1, with D unresolved. Germline V CDR1 and CDR2: SQVTM, ANQGSEA. The CDR3 covers 14 residues. Trimming left V 4 bases short and J 1 base short, with 11 bases between.

The genes are TRBV6-4 and TRBJ1-6; 8 bases match TRBD1. The J segment lost 7 bases and the V segment lost 5 bases, leaving 4 bases of the junction unmatched. CDR1 and CDR2 from the germline V gene are MRHNA and SNTAGT. This CDR3 is 14 amino acids long. CDR3 in amino acids: CASSPTGENSPLHF. Here the CDR3 DNA reads TGTGCCAGCAGTCCGACAGGGGAAAATTCACCCCTCCACTTT.

This clone was observed a handful of times. CDR3 loop: CASRPLTGSGGYTF. The DNA of the CDR3 is TGTGCCAGCAGGCCCCTAACAGGGAGCGGTGGCTACACCTTC. The chain links TRBV7-6 to TRBJ1-2, with D possibly matching TRBD1 (6 bases). Germline values: CDR1 SGHVS, CDR2 FNYEAQ. Trimming removed 6 bases at V and 7 bases at J, with 18 bases between. This CDR3 has 14 amino acids. Full variable domain (outside the CDR3, taken from reference TRBV7-6 and TRBJ1-2): GAGVSQSPRYKVTKRGQDVALRCDPISGHVSLYWYRQALGQGPEFLTYFNYEAQQDKSGLPNDRFSAERPEGSISTLTIQRTEQRDSAMYRCASRPLTGSGGYTFGSGTRLTVV.

This sequence joins TRBV5-1 and TRBJ2-3; D gene uncertain. CDR3 length: 11 residues. V was cut by 1 base and J by 7 bases, with 4 bases left in between. In germline, CDR1 is SGHRS, CDR2 YFSETQ. CDR3: CASSLRNTQYF. The CDR3 DNA is TGCGCCAGCAGCTTGAGGAATACGCAGTATTTT.

This chain connects TRBV5-4 to TRBJ1-2; TRBD1 agrees at 7 bases. Germline lookup yields CDR1 SGHNT and CDR2 YYREEE (reference sequence). The CDR3 has 14 amino acids. Unmatched junction bases numbered 7, after V lost 4 bases and J lost 4 bases. The CDR3 spells CASSTGATLYGYTF. In DNA, the CDR3 is TGTGCCAGCAGCACAGGGGCCACCCTCTATGGCTACACCTTC.

J is TRBJ1-4 and V is TRBV7-2; weak D call: TRBD1 (6 bases). Germline V gene lookup returns CDR1 SGHTA and CDR2 FQGNSA. The CDR3 is 14 amino acids. Trimming stripped 1 base from V and 11 bases from J, with 14 bases between. Written as DNA, the CDR3 is TGTGCCAGCAGCTTAGGACAGGTGGCCGCTAAACTGTTTTTT. Translating gives CASSLGQVAAKLFF.

The CDR3 is CASSLQPTGGNQPQHF. CDR3 in DNA: TGCGCCAGCAGCTTACAGCCGACAGGGGGCAATCAGCCCCAGCATTTT. The chain is built from TRBV5-1 and TRBJ1-5, with 8 bases matching TRBD1. Looked up from germline, CDR1 is SGHRS and CDR2 is YFSETQ. The V and J ends lost 2 bases and 2 bases, in that order; junction bases with no gene match: 6. This CDR3 has 16 amino acids.

The chain links TRBV19 to TRBJ2-1, with D perhaps matching TRBD2 (5 bases). CDR3 length equals 16 residues. Trimming pared 3 bases from V and 5 bases from J, leaving 17 bases between. Germline V gene sequence: CDR1 LNHDA, CDR2 SQIVND (reference sequence). In DNA form, the CDR3 reads TGTGCCAGTAGTATCTCCGTAATAGCGCATGACAATGAGCAGTTCTTC. Protein sequence: CASSISVIAHDNEQFF.

This rearrangement joins TRBV5-1 to TRBJ1-5; unclear D gene. CDR1 is SGHRS, CDR2 YFSETQ, per germline. This CDR3 spans 15 amino acids. V was trimmed by 4 bases and J by 2 bases, leaving 13 bases between them. The CDR3 bases are TGCGCCAGCAGCCCCGGCGGGAACGGCAATCAGCCCCAGCATTTT. Its translation: CASSPGGNGNQPQHF.

The chain uses TRBV28 and TRBJ1-4; D gene ambiguous. The CDR3 consists of 15 residues. V was clipped by 5 bases and J by 0 bases, with 10 bases between them. The V gene's germline CDR1 is MDHEN and CDR2 SYDVKM. The CDR3 here is CASSRPRATNEKLFF. The CDR3 DNA is TGTGCCAGCAGTCGCCCCCGGGCAACTAATGAAAAACTGTTTTTT.